This T cell receptor (beta chain) was identified during a study of cytomegalovirus exposure and HLA in healthy donors. PCR was performed using 60 Vbeta and 13 Jbeta primers. TCRdb's copy holds only in-frame clones and misses some; the assay was immunoSEQ multiplex PCR. The sample lists about 200,000 clones, 80% to 90% occurring once. The sequencing input was PBMCs. The clonotype comes from a man between 25 and 39 years old in good health and CMV-seronegative.

The CDR3 DNA is TGTGCCAGTAGTATAGATAGACAGAGCACTGAAGCTTTCTTT. This sequence encodes CASSIDRQSTEAFF. The chain recombines TRBV19 with TRBJ1-1; perhaps TRBD1 as D (5 bases). The CDR3 runs to 14 residues. CDR1 and CDR2 from the germline V gene are LNHDA and SQIVND (reference sequence). Trimming shortened V by 0 bases and J by 4 bases, and 9 bases separated the two germline ends.